The 24 T cell receptor beta chains given below trace back to one sample, sequenced in a study of radiotherapy plus CTLA-4 blockade in lung cancer. The data were produced by immunoSEQ multiplex PCR, yet TCRdb's version contains in-frame clones alone and is incomplete. The profile shows about 77,000 clones, under 75% of them singletons. The sequencing used peripheral blood, collected from a patient treated with radiotherapy plus ipilimumab. These receptors originate from a human donor with non-small cell lung cancer whose response to radiotherapy plus ipilimumab could not be evaluated.

This clone came up once. The chain employs TRBV18 and TRBJ2-5; TRBD2 agrees at 7 bases. The CDR3 consists of 15 residues. Germline loops: CDR1 KGHSH, CDR2 LQKENI. V shed 5 bases, J shed 3 bases, and the junction held 9 bases outside the gene matches. The CDR3 DNA reads TGTGCCAGCTCAATTCCGGGACTACTGGAAGAGACCCAGTACTTC. Its translation: CASSIPGLLEETQYF.

This clone was seen a handful of times. The V gene is TRBV7-9, the J gene TRBJ2-2; D possibly corresponds to TRBD1 (8 bases). The V end lost 6 bases, the J end lost 2 bases, and 19 bases lay between the germline ends. Per the germline V gene, CDR1 is SEHNR and CDR2 is FQNEAQ (reference sequence). The CDR3 runs 17 residues. In DNA, the CDR3 is TGTGCCAGCAGTTCCCACACAGGGGGGGAAAACACCGGGGAGCTGTTTTTT. It specifies CASSSHTGGENTGELFF.

V gene TRBV7-8 combines with J gene TRBJ1-1; 8 bases fit TRBD1. CDR1 SGHVS and CDR2 FQNEAQ come from the germline V gene. The trim removed 5 bases at V and 6 bases at J, leaving 17 bases unmatched. CDR3 length equals 17 residues. The CDR3 nucleotides read TGTGCCAGCAGCCAACTTTGGCCAGGGGGCAGCTATTCTGAAGCTTTCTTT. Amino acid sequence: CASSQLWPGGSYSEAFF.

The V gene is TRBV18, the J gene TRBJ1-2; 7 nucleotides match TRBD1. Looked up from germline, CDR1 is KGHSH and CDR2 is LQKENI. The CDR3 runs to 15 residues. V lost 6 bases to trimming and J lost 1 base; unmatched junction nucleotides: 8. The CDR3 region is CASSQGQLFNYGYTF. For the CDR3, the DNA is TGTGCCAGCTCCCAGGGACAGCTCTTTAACTATGGCTACACCTTC.

This clone was seen once. V gene TRBV19 combines with J gene TRBJ2-4, with 8 bases aligning to TRBD1. From germline, CDR1 is LNHDA and CDR2 SQIVND (reference sequence). CDR3 length equals 15 residues. J gave up 7 bases and V 3 bases, and 8 bases lay outside the gene matches. The CDR3, as DNA: TGTGCCAGTAGTATGGCCAGGACAGGGAACAACATTCAGTACTTC. It codes for CASSMARTGNNIQYF.

This clone occurred a few times. The chain carries TRBV4-1 and TRBJ2-5; D ambiguous. Germline V gene data show CDR1 as MGHRA and CDR2 as YSYEKL. The ends were cut back, 0 bases at V and 2 bases at J, with 4 bases in the middle. This CDR3 is built from 13 residues. CDR3 sequence reads: CASSQDLQETQYF. The CDR3 nucleotides read TGCGCCAGCAGCCAAGATCTACAAGAGACCCAGTACTTC.

The V and J genes are TRBV7-9 and TRBJ2-5, with TRBD2 matching 10 bases. The CDR3 runs to 16 residues. Germline assignment: CDR1 SEHNR and CDR2 FQNEAQ (reference sequence). J lost 2 bases, V lost 8 bases, and 11 bases had no gene match. DNA for the CDR3: TGTGCCAGCTGCCAAGCGGGAGGGGGGCTGCAAGAGACCCAGTACTTC. Translation: CASCQAGGGLQETQYF.

The chain couples TRBV5-1 to TRBJ2-3; TRBD2 matches at 8 bases. Germline assignment: CDR1 SGHRS and CDR2 YFSETQ. The CDR3 has 16 residues. The ends lost 4 bases at V and 8 bases at J; junction bases unmatched: 15. Here the CDR3 reads CASSPSGSGGPGTQYF. For the CDR3, the DNA is TGCGCCAGCAGCCCGAGTGGGAGCGGGGGACCAGGTACGCAGTATTTT.

This CDR3 is CASSLGYYEQYF. The CDR3 nucleotides read TGTGCCAGCAGCTTGGGTTACTACGAGCAGTACTTC. This chain joins TRBV5-5 and TRBJ2-7; unclear D gene. Trimming took off 0 bases at V and 3 bases at J, with 4 bases between the two ends. In germline, CDR1 is SGHKS, CDR2 YYEKEE (reference sequence). This CDR3 comprises 12 residues.

The V and J genes are TRBV9 and TRBJ2-3; 10 bases line up with TRBD2. Germline CDR1 and CDR2: SGDLS and YYNGEE. This CDR3 has 15 amino acids. V shed 4 bases and J 0 bases; nucleotides not matched to a gene: 2. CDR3 sequence reads: CASSFSGGSTDTQYF. As DNA, the CDR3 is TGTGCCAGCAGCTTTAGCGGGGGGAGCACAGATACGCAGTATTTT.

The chain recombines TRBV9 with TRBJ2-4; 8 bases fit TRBD1. The junction had 3 bases not matched to a gene; V was cut back by 4 bases and J by 3 bases. The germline gives CDR1 SGDLS, CDR2 YYNGEE. CDR3 length: 14 amino acids. The CDR3 sequence is CASSQTGGKNIQYF. In nucleotides, the CDR3 is TGTGCCAGCAGCCAAACAGGGGGCAAAAACATTCAGTACTTC.

This clone was detected once. The rearrangement joins TRBV7-6 to TRBJ2-7, with TRBD2 as a possible D gene (5 bases). This CDR3 spans 13 amino acids. V lost 4 bases to trimming and J lost 0 bases, with 7 bases between them. Germline V lookup: CDR1 SGHVS, CDR2 FNYEAQ. This CDR3 is CASSSSSSYEQYF. The CDR3 DNA sequence: TGTGCCAGCAGCTCTAGCAGCTCCTACGAGCAGTACTTC.

The gene calls are TRBV11-2 and TRBJ1-6; TRBD1 is a possible D gene (5 bases). V was pared by 1 base and J by 4 bases, with 11 bases between. The V gene's germline CDR1 is SGHAT and CDR2 FQNNGV. CDR3 length equals 16 residues. The CDR3: CASSLAVRVYNSPLHF. For the CDR3, the DNA is TGTGCCAGCAGCTTAGCGGTCAGGGTATATAATTCACCCCTCCACTTT.

This clone was counted only a few times. The chain recombines TRBV2 with TRBJ2-2; 10 bases map to TRBD1. Looked up from germline, CDR1 is SNHLY and CDR2 is FYNNEI. The V and J ends lost 8 bases and 7 bases, in that order; junction bases with no gene match: 10. The CDR3 runs 15 residues. The CDR3 DNA sequence: TGTGCCAGCTCCAACTCCGGGACAGGGGTCGGGGAGCTGTTTTTT. Its protein product is CASSNSGTGVGELFF.

This chain joins TRBV6-1 and TRBJ1-5; D call uncertain. This CDR3 contains 13 residues. Between the trimmed V and J ends, which lost 1 base and 3 bases, there was a span of 4 bases. CDR1 is MNHNS, CDR2 SASEGT, per germline. CDR3 amino acids: CASSEGLNQPQHF. The DNA of the CDR3 is TGTGCCAGCAGTGAAGGGCTCAATCAGCCCCAGCATTTT.

The chain recombines TRBV27 with TRBJ2-4, with a possible D match to TRBD1 (6 bases). CDR3 length: 15 residues. V gave up 0 bases and J gave up 10 bases, with 16 bases separating them. Germline CDR1 MNHEY, CDR2 SMNVEV (reference sequence). CDR3 loop: CASSLSSLQGPIQYF. The CDR3 DNA reads as TGTGCCAGCAGTTTATCGAGCCTACAGGGCCCGATTCAGTACTTC.

The V and J genes are TRBV7-9 and TRBJ2-7, with 10 bases aligning to TRBD1. In germline, CDR1 is SEHNR, CDR2 FQNEAQ (reference sequence). After removal of 3 bases from V and 5 bases from J, the junction contained 4 bases not matched to a gene. The CDR3 totals 14 residues. The CDR3 here is CASSFPGQGNEQYF. Here the CDR3 DNA reads TGTGCCAGCAGCTTCCCGGGACAGGGGAACGAGCAGTACTTC. Looking up the rest from reference TRBV7-9 and TRBJ2-7 gives the full variable domain: DTGVSQNPRHKITKRGQNVTFRCDPISEHNRLYWYRQTLGQGPEFLTYFQNEAQLEKSRLLSDRFSAERPKGSFSTLEIQRTEQGDSAMYLCASSFPGQGNEQYFGPGTRLTVT.

The chain recombines TRBV7-8 with TRBJ2-2, with D maybe TRBD2 (5 bases). The V end was cut by 1 base, the J end by 6 bases, with 15 bases between. CDR1 SGHVS and CDR2 FQNEAQ come from the germline V gene. The CDR3 sequence is 16 residues long. The CDR3 coding sequence is TGTGCCAGCAGCTTAGGAGGACTGTTTTCGGCCGGGGAGCTGTTTTTT. This gives the protein CASSLGGLFSAGELFF. The full variable domain, completed using reference TRBV7-8 and TRBJ2-2, is GAGVSQSPRYKVAKRGQDVALRCDPISGHVSLFWYQQALGQGPEFLTYFQNEAQLDKSGLPSDRFFAERPEGSVSTLKIQRTQQEDSAVYLCASSLGGLFSAGELFFGEGSRLTVL.

The chain combines TRBV5-6 with TRBJ2-7; D unresolved. CDR1 is SGHDT and CDR2 is YYEEEE in the germline V gene. Trimming removed 0 bases from V and 1 base from J, with 5 bases in between. This CDR3 has 13 amino acids. In nucleotides, the CDR3 is TGTGCCAGCAGCTTGGGGCAGTCCTACGAGCAGTACTTC. Translated: CASSLGQSYEQYF.

The V call is TRBV7-2, the J call TRBJ2-2; a weak D match, TRBD1 (6 bases). Germline V gene lookup returns CDR1 SGHTA and CDR2 FQGNSA. CDR3 length: 15 amino acids. V lost 0 bases and J 7 bases, leaving 12 bases between the germline ends. DNA for the CDR3: TGTGCCAGCAGCTTAGCCCCAGGGGTGAACGGGGAGCTGTTTTTT. Its protein is CASSLAPGVNGELFF.

This clone has just a few counts. The chain employs TRBV5-5 and TRBJ1-5, with D possibly being TRBD1 (6 bases). Germline CDR1 reads SGHKS; CDR2 reads YYEKEE (reference sequence). V lost 1 base to trimming and J lost 4 bases, with 9 bases between them. CDR3 length equals 14 residues. CDR3 sequence (DNA): TGTGCCAGCAGCTTGTTGCAGGGGAATCAGCCCCAGCATTTT. Residues: CASSLLQGNQPQHF.

Regarding this clone: Other DNA sequences from this sample encode an identical CDR3 as well. The chain is built from TRBV18 and TRBJ1-1; D is possibly TRBD1 (5 bases). Germline CDR1 reads KGHSH; CDR2 reads LQKENI. This CDR3 region has 13 residues. Trimming shortened V by 2 bases and J by 3 bases, and 7 bases separated the two germline ends. CDR3 DNA sequence: TGTGCCAGCTCACCATCCAGGGACACTGAAGCTTTCTTT. This sequence encodes CASSPSRDTEAFF.

The V call is TRBV14, the J call TRBJ1-4, with 9 bases fitting TRBD1. This CDR3 has 14 residues. The V gene end was trimmed by 4 bases and the J gene end by 4 bases; junction bases not matched to a gene: 1. CDR1 SGHDN and CDR2 FVKESK come from the germline V gene. The CDR3 DNA reads as TGTGCCAGCAGCCCGGGACAGGGTAATGAAAAACTGTTTTTT. It is translated as CASSPGQGNEKLFF. Filled out from reference TRBV14 and TRBJ1-4, the complete variable domain reads EAGVTQFPSHSVIEKGQTVTLRCDPISGHDNLYWYRRVMGKEIKFLLHFVKESKQDESGMPNNRFLAERTGGTYSTLKVQPAELEDSGVYFCASSPGQGNEKLFFGSGTQLSVL.

The chain uses TRBV11-2 and TRBJ2-7; no definite D call. V was cut by 2 bases and J by 0 bases, with 8 bases left in between. Germline V lookup: CDR1 SGHAT, CDR2 FQNNGV. The CDR3 totals 14 residues. The CDR3 loop is CASSLWASSYEQYF. CDR3 bases: TGTGCCAGCAGCTTATGGGCCAGCTCCTACGAGCAGTACTTC.